This T cell receptor (beta chain) was sequenced in a study of shared clonotypes between healthy human individuals. Authors' methods: ImmunoSEQ gave junction-only sequences without quality scores, so filtering differed. Some clones are missing from TCRdb's copy, which holds only in-frame ones; the method was immunoSEQ multiplex PCR. V and J calls and clone size are those listed in that table; D and trimming were worked out from the DNA. The repertoire consists of fewer than 400,000 clones, with around 72% occurring once and the leading ten covering about 9.4%. In the case of this clone: The antigen is undetermined.

From germline, CDR1 is SGHVS and CDR2 FQNEAQ. This CDR3 comprises 11 residues. Trimming shortened V by 4 bases and J by 6 bases, and 5 bases separated the two germline ends. Study-level findings and limits: Clonotype sharing among donors, it was expected, would be affected by sequencing depth.

Splitting the CD4+ cells yielded a CD45RA+ naive subset and a CD45RA-negative memory subset. The TCR originated in a man under 40 in good health. The sample was memory CD4+ T cells sorted from blood. Subset described: CD45RA-negative fraction. The chain employs TRBV7-8 and TRBJ2-3, with D unclear. CDR3: CASSYGDTQYF. The CDR3 bases are TGTGCCAGCAGCTACGGTGATACGCAGTATTTT.